This T cell receptor (beta chain) was observed in a study of beta chain features in type 1 diabetes. Study findings and constraints: Lower insertion and higher deletion counts appeared at VDJ junctions in type 1 diabetes patients. Patients showed naive, central memory and Treg TCRB repertoires that appeared more similar than those of healthy donors. Shortening of TCRB CDR3s, moderate but significant, appeared in all four CD4+ subsets of Type 1 diabetes patients.

To note about this clone: What it recognizes is unknown.

As every portion of the isolated RNA was reverse transcribed, the sequencing read expressed TCRB transcripts. The repertoire was sequenced with immunoSEQ multiplex PCR; TCRdb's copy has only in-frame clones and lacks some. This sample has 600,000 to 750,000 clones, with roughly 12% found just once. CDR3 size: 14 residues. Trimming took 3 bases from V and 2 from J, leaving 11 bases between them. CDR1 and CDR2 (germline): SGHDT, YYEEEE. The chain couples TRBV5-6 to TRBJ1-2; D gene unclear. Sample: naive CD4+ T cells from blood. This clonotype was obtained from a man aged 30 to 39 with type 1 diabetes. The CDR3 coding sequence is TGTGCCAGCAGCTACGTCGGGTGGAACTATGGCTACACCTTC. Its translation is CASSYVGWNYGYTF. The full variable domain, completed using reference TRBV5-6 and TRBJ1-2, is DAGVTQSPTHLIKTRGQQVTLRCSPKSGHDTVSWYQQALGQGPQFIFQYYEEEERQRGNFPDRFSGHQFPNYSSELNVNALLLGDSALYLCASSYVGWNYGYTFGSGTRLTVV.